What follows are 24 T cell receptor beta chains derived from one specimen sequenced in a study of blood T cell repertoires in COVID-19. Measured with immunoSEQ multiplex PCR; TCRdb has only the in-frame clones, and not every one. The table records 250,000 to 300,000 clones, roughly 91% of them present only once. Input material: PBMCs or T cells enriched from blood (not recorded which). These receptors originate from a woman between 45 and 60 years old who had been exposed to COVID-19.

Only a few counts were recorded for this clone. V and J are TRBV7-2 and TRBJ1-2, with D hard to call. The CDR3 contains 15 residues. Germline CDR1 and CDR2: SGHTA and FQGNSA. V was shortened by 4 bases and J by 4 bases, with 16 bases between the two germline ends. In nucleotides, the CDR3 is TGTGCCAGCAGCTCGCATGCGGGGTTCCCCTATGGCTACACCTTC. Its translation: CASSSHAGFPYGYTF.

The chain recombines TRBV6-5 with TRBJ1-2, with a possible D match to TRBD1 (5 bases). V lost 6 bases and J 4 bases, leaving 18 bases between the germline ends. The germline V gene encodes CDR1 MNHEY and CDR2 SVGAGI. The CDR3 covers 15 residues. In DNA, the CDR3 is TGTGCCAGCAGCCGATATCTAGACAGTTCCTATGGCTACACCTTC. Its translation: CASSRYLDSSYGYTF.

This chain links TRBV18 with TRBJ1-2; TRBD1 matches at 11 bases. This CDR3 is 16 amino acids long. Germline V gives CDR1 KGHSH, CDR2 LQKENI. The J segment lost 2 bases and the V segment lost 0 bases, leaving 2 bases of the junction unmatched. CDR3 loop: CASSPPDRGPNYGYTF. CDR3 DNA: TGTGCCAGCTCACCACCGGACAGGGGGCCGAACTATGGCTACACCTTC.

V usage is TRBV18 and J usage is TRBJ2-6, with TRBD2 matching 11 bases. The ends lost 3 bases at V and 0 bases at J; junction bases unmatched: 7. The CDR3 length is 19 residues. Germline V gene lookup returns CDR1 KGHSH and CDR2 LQKENI. The CDR3 region is CASSPLTSGGLSGANVLTF. CDR3 nucleotide sequence: TGTGCCAGCTCACCCCTAACTAGCGGGGGACTCTCTGGGGCCAACGTCCTGACTTTC. Full variable domain (remainder filled in from reference TRBV18 and TRBJ2-6): NAGVMQNPRHLVRRRGQEARLRCSPMKGHSHVYWYRQLPEEGLKFMVYLQKENIIDESGMPKERFSAEFPKEGPSILRIQQVVRGDSAAYFCASSPLTSGGLSGANVLTFGAGSRLTVL.

This chain joins TRBV3-1 (or the pseudogene TRBV3-2) and TRBJ1-6; 9 positions match TRBD1. The CDR3 runs 20 residues. Germline V CDR1 and CDR2: LGHDT, YNNKEL (reference sequence). V dropped 1 base and J dropped 0; count of bases not matched to a gene: 10. CDR3 residues: CASSQAPPGTGSSYNSPLHF. In nucleotides, the CDR3 is TGTGCCAGCAGCCAAGCTCCTCCCGGGACAGGGAGCTCCTATAATTCACCCCTCCACTTT.

The chain recombines TRBV10-3 with TRBJ2-2; maybe TRBD2 (6 bases). There are 15 residues in the CDR3. CDR1 and CDR2 (germline): ENHRY, SYGVKD. Trimming pared 0 bases from V and 3 bases from J, leaving 8 bases between. The CDR3 loop reads CAISESRGDTGELFF. CDR3 nucleotides: TGTGCCATCAGTGAGTCTCGCGGGGACACCGGGGAGCTGTTTTTT.

This chain joins TRBV6-5 and TRBJ2-1; TRBD2 might be the D (6 bases). Trimming took off 0 bases at V and 12 bases at J, with 6 bases between the two ends. Germline V lookup: CDR1 MNHEY, CDR2 SVGAGI. The CDR3 is made up of 11 amino acids. DNA of the CDR3: TGTGCCAGCAGTTACTCGGGGGGGCAGTTCTTC. Protein product: CASSYSGGQFF.

The chain has TRBV9 and TRBJ1-3; no definite D call. The CDR3 has 17 residues. Germline values: CDR1 SGDLS, CDR2 YYNGEE. Trimming left V 0 bases short and J 11 bases short, with 24 bases between. The CDR3 sequence: CASSVAPSRLDGVAIYF. Here the CDR3 DNA reads TGTGCCAGCAGCGTAGCCCCTAGTCGCCTTGACGGGGTCGCCATATATTTT.

The chain links TRBV7-2 to TRBJ1-2; TRBD1 is a possible D gene (6 bases). From germline, CDR1 is SGHTA and CDR2 FQGNSA. V dropped 5 bases and J dropped 4 bases, with 14 bases sitting between them. This CDR3 spans 14 amino acids. The CDR3 spells CASSLTDSRYGYTF. The CDR3 DNA reads TGTGCCAGCAGCCTCACGGACAGCCGCTATGGCTACACCTTC.

CDR3 residues: CASSFGPPGGYTF. In DNA form, the CDR3 reads TGTGCCAGCAGTTTTGGGCCCCCCGGTGGCTACACCTTC. The V and J genes are TRBV27 and TRBJ1-2; the D is unclear. Trimming cost V 3 bases and J 7 bases, with 12 bases left between them. Looked up from germline, CDR1 is MNHEY and CDR2 is SMNVEV (reference sequence). The CDR3 has 13 residues.

The genes are TRBV7-2 and TRBJ1-5; D is unresolved. Germline loops: CDR1 SGHTA, CDR2 FQGNSA. The CDR3 totals 17 residues. The germline V and J ends were trimmed by 5 bases and 2 bases, with 19 bases remaining between them. The CDR3 nucleotides are TGTGCCAGCAGCCCCGACCCCCTACGGGTGGGCAATCAGCCCCAGCATTTT. Its translation is CASSPDPLRVGNQPQHF.

The V gene is TRBV2, the J gene TRBJ1-2, with 8 nucleotides matching TRBD1. The CDR3 contains 14 residues. V was pared by 2 bases and J by 7 bases, with 6 bases of the junction left unmatched. Germline loops: CDR1 SNHLY, CDR2 FYNNEI. This chain's CDR3 is CASSERGQGFGYTF. The DNA of the CDR3 is TGTGCCAGCAGTGAACGAGGACAGGGCTTTGGCTACACCTTC.

This clone turned up a few times. The CDR3 loop reads CASSEWGQGGFYNSPLHF. DNA for the CDR3: TGTGCCAGCAGTGAATGGGGACAGGGAGGCTTTTATAATTCACCCCTCCACTTT. The V and J genes are TRBV25-1 and TRBJ1-6; TRBD1 agrees at 9 bases. Germline assignment: CDR1 MGHDK and CDR2 SYGVNS. This CDR3 contains 18 residues. The trim removed 1 base at V and 4 bases at J, leaving 8 bases unmatched.

This clone was seen a single time. The chain carries TRBV6-5 and TRBJ2-3; possibly TRBD1 for D (5 bases). Germline V gives CDR1 MNHEY, CDR2 SVGAGI. V shed 6 bases and J shed 4 bases, with 14 bases lying between them. The CDR3 totals 14 residues. For the CDR3, the DNA is TGTGCCAGCAGCAGCACCCCAGGGCCAGATACGCAGTATTTT. Translation gives CASSSTPGPDTQYF.

The chain links TRBV5-6 to TRBJ2-1; 8 nucleotides match TRBD1. V lost 4 bases, J lost 7 bases, and 19 bases stayed unmatched. This CDR3 spans 18 amino acids. Germline lookup yields CDR1 SGHDT and CDR2 YYEEEE. CDR3 sequence reads: CASSPRVFGTGWGNEQFF. The CDR3 DNA reads as TGTGCCAGCAGCCCTCGGGTCTTTGGGACAGGATGGGGGAATGAGCAGTTCTTC.

The rearrangement links TRBV6-5 to TRBJ1-5, with TRBD1 identical over 8 bases. Germline values: CDR1 MNHEY, CDR2 SVGAGI. With V trimmed by 7 bases and J by 1 base, 6 bases remained unmatched. The CDR3 has 15 amino acids. CDR3 protein: CASTEDRASNQPQHF. In DNA form, the CDR3 reads TGTGCCAGCACCGAGGACAGGGCGAGCAATCAGCCCCAGCATTTT.

This clone was seen more than once but under ten times. V gene TRBV5-1 combines with J gene TRBJ1-6, with D perhaps matching TRBD1 (6 bases). The CDR3 contains 15 residues. The V end lost 3 bases, the J end lost 3 bases, and 10 bases lay between the germline ends. Germline V gene sequence: CDR1 SGHRS, CDR2 YFSETQ. CDR3 sequence (DNA): TGCGCCAGCAGCTCAGGGGCTCACTATAATTCACCCCTCCACTTT. It yields the protein CASSSGAHYNSPLHF.

This sequence joins TRBV7-9 and TRBJ2-7; 10 bases are shared with TRBD1. Germline loops: CDR1 SEHNR, CDR2 FQNEAQ (reference sequence). The CDR3 consists of 14 residues. The J segment lost 0 bases and the V segment lost 6 bases, leaving 2 bases of the junction unmatched. CDR3 in amino acids: CASSRTGGSYEQYF. Written as DNA, the CDR3 is TGTGCCAGCAGTCGGACAGGGGGCTCCTACGAGCAGTACTTC.

This clone was seen just once. The CDR3 loop reads CASSPGGQDDLYGYTF. As DNA, the CDR3 is TGTGCCAGCAGCCCCGGGGGACAGGACGATCTTTATGGCTACACCTTC. The chain employs TRBV19 and TRBJ1-2, with 8 bases fitting TRBD1. The CDR3 has 16 residues. Germline V CDR1 and CDR2: LNHDA, SQIVND (reference sequence). V lost 9 bases to trimming and J lost 5 bases; unmatched junction nucleotides: 17.

This sequence joins TRBV7-9 and TRBJ2-7, with a tentative D call TRBD1 (5 bases). Germline assignment: CDR1 SEHNR and CDR2 FQNEAQ (reference sequence). The ends were cut back, 5 bases at V and 0 bases at J, with 11 bases in the middle. The CDR3 covers 14 residues. The CDR3 DNA is TGTGCCAGCAGCCTACAGGAAATCTCCTACGAGCAGTACTTC. This encodes CASSLQEISYEQYF.

The V call is TRBV19, the J call TRBJ1-3; D is ambiguous. This CDR3 is built from 14 residues. The V gene's germline CDR1 is LNHDA and CDR2 SQIVND (reference sequence). Trimming removed 5 bases at V and 4 bases at J, with 12 bases between. The CDR3 bases are TGTGCCAGTAGTCTTCTACCTTTCGGAAACACCATATATTTT. Encoded protein: CASSLLPFGNTIYF. Using reference TRBV19 and TRBJ1-3 for the parts outside the CDR3, the full variable domain is DGGITQSPKYLFRKEGQNVTLSCEQNLNHDAMYWYRQDPGQGLRLIYYSQIVNDFQKGDIAEGYSVSREKKESFPLTVTSAQKNPTAFYLCASSLLPFGNTIYFGEGSWLTVV.

The chain joins TRBV5-1 to TRBJ2-4; D is undetermined. There are 14 residues in the CDR3. V was trimmed by 2 bases and J by 6 bases, leaving 12 bases between them. Germline CDR1 SGHRS, CDR2 YFSETQ. The CDR3 nucleotides are TGCGCCAGCAGCTTCGGAGAACCCTTAAACATTCAGTACTTC. It codes for CASSFGEPLNIQYF.

The rearrangement links TRBV20-1 to TRBJ1-2, with 8 positions matching TRBD1. Looked up from germline, CDR1 is DFQATT and CDR2 is SNEGSKA (reference sequence). Germline trimming cut 3 bases from V and 7 bases from J; bases unmatched to any gene: 13. The CDR3 totals 15 residues. CDR3 protein: CSASSGGSTLTGYTF. The CDR3 DNA sequence: TGCAGTGCTAGTTCAGGGGGCAGCACCCTTACTGGCTACACCTTC.

The rearrangement joins TRBV28 to TRBJ2-1; 8 positions agree with TRBD2. V dropped 2 bases and J dropped 6; count of bases not matched to a gene: 6. CDR1 MDHEN and CDR2 SYDVKM come from the germline V gene. There are 15 residues in the CDR3. In nucleotides, the CDR3 is TGTGCCAGCAGTTTAGCAGGGACTAGTCGCAATGAGCAGTTCTTC. Amino acids: CASSLAGTSRNEQFF.